This T cell receptor (beta chain) emerged from a study of Graves' ophthalmopathy and Graves' hyperthyroidism. This clonotype was seen repeatedly, ten times or more. Amplifying from RNA transcripts, the study obtained TCR beta CDR3 regions. First-round RT-PCR relied on HTBI primers, and a second-round multiplex PCR came next. In TCRdb, the multiplex PCR reads were re-called with MiXCR into one record per CDR3 protein. The sample lists 600,000 to 950,000 distinct CDR3 sequences; roughly two fifths were seen once. CDR1 and CDR2 from the germline V gene are SGHTA and FQGTGA. V was cut by 5 bases and J by 9 bases, with 11 bases left in between. The CDR3 spans 13 residues.

The sequence derives from an adult man with Graves' ophthalmopathy. The chain recombines TRBV7-3 with TRBJ1-6; D may be TRBD1 (6 bases). Material for sequencing was peripheral blood. CDR3 region: CASSAGQFSPLHF. Here the CDR3 DNA reads TGTGCCAGCAGCGCCGGACAGTTTTCACCCCTCCACTTT. The full variable domain, in which reference TRBV7-3 and TRBJ1-6 provide the parts outside the CDR3, is GAGVSQTPSNKVTEKGKYVELRCDPISGHTALYWYRQSLGQGPEFLIYFQGTGAADDSGLPNDRFFAVRPEGSVSTLKIQRTERGDSAVYLCASSAGQFSPLHFGNGTRLTVT.